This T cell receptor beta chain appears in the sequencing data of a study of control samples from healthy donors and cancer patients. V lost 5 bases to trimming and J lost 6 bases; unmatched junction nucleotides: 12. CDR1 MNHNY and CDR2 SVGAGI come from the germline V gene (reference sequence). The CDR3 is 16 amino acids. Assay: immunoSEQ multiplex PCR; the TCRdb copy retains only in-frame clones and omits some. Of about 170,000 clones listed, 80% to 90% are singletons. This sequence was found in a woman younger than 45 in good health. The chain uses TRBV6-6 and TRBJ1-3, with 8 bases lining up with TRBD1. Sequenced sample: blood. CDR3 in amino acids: CASSATGTGLENTIYF. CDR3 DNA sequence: TGTGCCAGCAGTGCCACCGGGACAGGTTTGGAAAACACCATATATTTT.